This T cell receptor (beta chain) was retrieved from a study of blood T cells in healthy people across ages. Study-level findings and limits: Older individuals had lower TCR beta diversity per million T cells (the decline was roughly linear). In long-lived donors, naive CD4+ cell counts and diversity exceeded those of aged donors.

Germline CDR1 reads SQVTM; CDR2 reads ANQGSEA. The CDR3 length is 13 residues. Trimming at V came to 3 bases and at J to 3 bases, leaving 5 bases not matched to a gene. There were at least 5 micrograms of total RNA extracted from every sample. A few counts support this clonotype. No antigen is known for it. A J-beta primer mix and a sample-barcoded 5' primer were used in a second PCR of about 6 to 12 cycles. A tag from a template-switch adaptor with 12 random nucleotides marked each cDNA molecule. TCRdb called the 5' RACE reads again in MiXCR, with one record for every CDR3 protein. In the table there are over 1,500,000 distinct CDR3 sequences, roughly 52% of which are singletons.

This TCR was recovered from a woman between 40 and 55 years old in good health. Specimen: blood. The V gene is TRBV29-1, the J gene TRBJ2-7; 7 bases match TRBD2. CDR3 region: CSVDGGENYEQYF. The CDR3 nucleotides read TGCAGCGTTGATGGGGGGGAAAACTACGAGCAGTACTTC.